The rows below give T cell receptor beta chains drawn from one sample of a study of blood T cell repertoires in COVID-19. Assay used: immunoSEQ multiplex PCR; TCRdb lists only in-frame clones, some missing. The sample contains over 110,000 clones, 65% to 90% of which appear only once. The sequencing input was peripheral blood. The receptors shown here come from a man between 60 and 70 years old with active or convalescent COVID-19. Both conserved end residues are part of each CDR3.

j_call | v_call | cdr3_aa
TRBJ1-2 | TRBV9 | CASEGSQGLRGYTF
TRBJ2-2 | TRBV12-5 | CASGIQRQGIDTGELFF
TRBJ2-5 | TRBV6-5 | CASSYLAGTQETQYF
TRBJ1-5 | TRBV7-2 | CASSKLGGGGNQPQHF
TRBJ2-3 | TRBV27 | CASSPTPTGSDTQYF
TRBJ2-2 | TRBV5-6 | CASSSVTGELFF
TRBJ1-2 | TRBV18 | CASSPDRANYGYTF
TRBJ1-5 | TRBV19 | CASLISGRGSNQPQHF
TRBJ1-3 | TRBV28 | CASSLLVSSGNTIYF
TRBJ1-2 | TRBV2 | CASRASGEDGYTF
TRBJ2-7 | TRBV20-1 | CSASSLRHYEQYF
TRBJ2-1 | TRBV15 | CATSSSGGSEQFF
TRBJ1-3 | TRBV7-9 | CASSLAFRHLSSGNTIYF
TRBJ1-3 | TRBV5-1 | CASSPSQSGNTIYF
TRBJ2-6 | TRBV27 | CASSGSGANVLTF
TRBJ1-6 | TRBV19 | CASSVGGVNNSPLHF
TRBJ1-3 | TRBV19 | CASSIVGRGGGGNTIYF
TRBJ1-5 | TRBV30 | CAWNKPPGVNQPQHF
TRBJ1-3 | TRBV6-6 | CASSNRGRGGNTIYF
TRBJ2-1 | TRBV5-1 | CASSQSGSSYNEQFF
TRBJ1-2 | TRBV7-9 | CASSLSSTEGYGYTF
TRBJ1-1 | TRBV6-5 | CASLENNRATEAFF
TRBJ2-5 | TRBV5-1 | CASSLARGAVGETQYF
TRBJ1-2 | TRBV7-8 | CASSPDRNYGYTF
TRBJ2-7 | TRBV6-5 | CASSSRQGLYEQYF
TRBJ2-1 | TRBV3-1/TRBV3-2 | CASSDRPGGSHEQFF
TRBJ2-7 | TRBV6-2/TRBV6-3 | CASSYSPGQVTSYEQYF
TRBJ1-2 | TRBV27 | CASSFMGAGYGYTF
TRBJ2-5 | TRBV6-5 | CASSRSRGETQYF
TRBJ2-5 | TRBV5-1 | CASSFVPGQGVLRETQYF
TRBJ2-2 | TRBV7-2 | CASSFSRAGELFF
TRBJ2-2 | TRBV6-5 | CASSSRGLAPGELFF
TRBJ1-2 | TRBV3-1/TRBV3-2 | CASSLVAFGGTGYGYTF
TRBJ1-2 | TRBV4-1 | CASSPEVRENSGYTF
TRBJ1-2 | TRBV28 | CASRPGTDYGYTF
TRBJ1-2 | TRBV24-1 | CATSDTALGRGDRYTF
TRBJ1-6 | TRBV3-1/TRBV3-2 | CASSLGLPSSYNSPLHF
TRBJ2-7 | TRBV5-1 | CASSPTSSPYEQYF
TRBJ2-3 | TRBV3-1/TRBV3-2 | CASGTSGRYTQYF
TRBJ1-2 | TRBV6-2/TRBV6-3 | CASSYSGTNYGYTF
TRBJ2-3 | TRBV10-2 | CASRRGGLKDTQYF
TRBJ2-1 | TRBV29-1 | CSGPTSSEQFF
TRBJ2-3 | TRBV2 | CASRRQDTSTDTQYF
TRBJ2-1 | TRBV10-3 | CAISDPTGNNEQFF